This paragraph reports one T cell receptor beta chain. The sample comes from a study of blood T cell repertoires in COVID-19. Per the original methods: Reference gene primer amplification yielded estimated nucleated cell counts. The repertoire was sequenced with immunoSEQ multiplex PCR; TCRdb's copy has only in-frame clones and lacks some. The V and J calls and clone size are taken from that table; D and trimming were inferred from the DNA. The repertoire holds about 120,000 clones, with about four fifths as singletons. The germline CDR1 and CDR2 sequences are WNHNN and SYGVQD (reference sequence). This CDR3 is built from 18 residues. V was shortened by 0 bases and J by 3 bases, with 21 bases between the two germline ends. Recovered status applied to Cohort 3 donors who had two consecutive negative PCRs. It also applied to those with clearance or with symptom resolution.

The sample was PBMCs or T cells enriched from blood (not recorded which). The TCR originated in a woman in her thirties who had recovered from COVID-19. The chain combines TRBV10-1 with TRBJ2-7; TRBD2 is a possible D gene (6 bases). In DNA, the CDR3 is TGCGCCAGCAGTGAGTCGTCGGACCCGGAGGGGACCCTCTACGAGCAGTACTTC. This sequence encodes CASSESSDPEGTLYEQYF.